This TCR beta chain was identified in a study of siplizumab effects on memory and regulatory T cells. Over a period of less than 7 days at 37 degrees C, the mixed lymphocyte reaction cells were cocultured. Overall study results and limits: Where siplizumab was present, mappable alloreactive CD4+ clones averaged around 69% Treg-derived, compared with more than 25% in controls.

Repertoires were generated with immunoSEQ multiplex PCR, while TCRdb's copy carries only in-frame clones and drops some. This sample has approximately 9,600 clones; about half occur once, and the top ten carry about 20%. Germline V gene data show CDR1 as SGHTA and CDR2 as FQGNSA. J was trimmed by 1 base and V by 5 bases; bases with no gene match: 4. CDR3 length: 15 amino acids. To note about this clone: The target antigen is unknown.

The chain has TRBV7-2 and TRBJ2-7, with 11 positions matching TRBD2. The source of this sequence is a human donor in good health; the cells came from an allogeneic mixed lymphocyte reaction. The sequenced material came from CFSE-low (dividing) CD4+ T cells sorted from an allogeneic mixed lymphocyte reaction. CDR3 coding DNA: TGTGCCAGCAGCACTACTAGCGGGGGATCCTACGAGCAGTACTTC. This codes for CASSTTSGGSYEQYF.